The next 26 T cell receptor beta chains were all read from a single sample in a study of cytomegalovirus exposure and HLA in healthy donors. Method: immunoSEQ multiplex PCR; TCRdb's copy keeps in-frame clones and lacks some. The table records around 150,000 clones, roughly nine tenths of them present only once. The specimen sequenced was PBMCs. These TCRs come from a woman aged 18-29 years in good health and CMV-seropositive.

This clone was seen just once. This chain links TRBV6-6 with TRBJ2-5; 7 bases match TRBD2. This CDR3 has 13 amino acids. Germline lookup yields CDR1 MNHNY and CDR2 SVGAGI (reference sequence). Trimming removed 7 bases from V and 2 bases from J; junction bases left unmatched: 4. The CDR3 nucleotides are TGTGCCAGCAAAAAAGCGGGGCAAGAGACCCAGTACTTC. Translated: CASKKAGQETQYF.

The V and J genes are TRBV29-1 and TRBJ1-2; unclear D gene. There are 8 residues in the CDR3. Trimming removed 1 base at V and 14 bases at J, with 5 bases between. Germline CDR1 reads SQVTM; CDR2 reads ANQGSEA. In nucleotides, the CDR3 is TGCAGCGTTGAAGGAGTGACCTTC. This codes for CSVEGVTF.

The chain joins TRBV7-2 to TRBJ2-1, with TRBD2 identical over 11 bases. The CDR3 extends over 17 amino acids. Germline lookup yields CDR1 SGHTA and CDR2 FQGNSA. Trimming cost V 5 bases and J 0 bases; bases outside gene matches: 6. The CDR3 here is CASSHPTSGDSYNEQFF. CDR3 coding DNA: TGTGCCAGCAGCCACCCGACTAGCGGGGACTCCTACAATGAGCAGTTCTTC. The full variable domain, rest sourced from reference TRBV7-2 and TRBJ2-1, is GAGVSQSPSNKVTEKGKDVELRCDPISGHTALYWYRQSLGQGLEFLIYFQGNSAPDKSGLPSDRFSAERTGGSVSTLTIQRTQQEDSAVYLCASSHPTSGDSYNEQFFGPGTRLTVL.

Only a few counts were recorded for this clone. This chain joins TRBV25-1 and TRBJ2-7; 7 positions match TRBD1. Germline CDR1 reads MGHDK; CDR2 reads SYGVNS. The junction had 7 bases not matched to a gene; V was cut back by 8 bases and J by 3 bases. The CDR3 consists of 13 residues. The CDR3, as DNA: TGTGCCAGCGGTAGGGGGCTACACTACGAGCAGTACTTC. Translated: CASGRGLHYEQYF.

This clone has more than one count but fewer than ten. The chain combines TRBV7-9 with TRBJ2-2, with TRBD1 identical over 9 bases. The V gene's germline CDR1 is SEHNR and CDR2 FQNEAQ (reference sequence). Unmatched junction bases numbered 9, after V lost 6 bases and J lost 1 base. This CDR3 contains 17 residues. The CDR3 loop reads CASSRGGTGKNTGELFF. The CDR3 DNA sequence: TGTGCCAGCAGTCGAGGGGGGACAGGGAAGAACACCGGGGAGCTGTTTTTT.

The J gene is TRBJ1-5, the V gene TRBV4-1; the D gene is possibly TRBD1 (5 bases). Germline-derived CDR1 and CDR2 are MGHRA and YSYEKL. The CDR3 loop spans 17 amino acids. V gave up 1 base and J gave up 2 bases, with 15 bases separating them. As DNA, the CDR3 is TGCGCCAGCAGCCAAGGTGCGGGGGGGAGGCGCAATCAGCCCCAGCATTTT. This gives the protein CASSQGAGGRRNQPQHF.

The rearrangement joins TRBV27 to TRBJ2-3; perhaps TRBD1 as D (6 bases). V lost 7 bases to trimming and J lost 6 bases, with 17 bases between them. The CDR3 totals 14 residues. CDR1 and CDR2 from the germline V gene are MNHEY and SMNVEV (reference sequence). The CDR3 region is CASNDRHLGDTQYF. As DNA, the CDR3 is TGTGCCAGCAACGACAGGCATTTAGGGGATACGCAGTATTTT.

This chain links TRBV5-5 with TRBJ2-7; 8 bases are a match to TRBD2. Unmatched junction bases numbered 2, after V lost 2 bases and J lost 1 base. From germline, CDR1 is SGHKS and CDR2 YYEKEE (reference sequence). This CDR3 has 14 residues. The DNA for the CDR3 is TGTGCCAGCAGCTTTAGCGGGATTTCCTACGAGCAGTACTTC. It yields the protein CASSFSGISYEQYF.

This clone was seen just once. V and J are TRBV6-4 and TRBJ2-2; D call uncertain. Trimming removed 2 bases at V and 6 bases at J, with 10 bases between. This CDR3 comprises 14 residues. CDR1 and CDR2 from the germline V gene are MRHNA and SNTAGT. This chain's CDR3 is CASSDEIEAGELFF. In DNA form, the CDR3 reads TGTGCCAGCAGTGACGAGATCGAGGCCGGGGAGCTGTTTTTT.

This rearrangement joins TRBV19 to TRBJ2-7; D gene unclear. Germline CDR1 and CDR2: LNHDA and SQIVND (reference sequence). The CDR3 has 15 residues. V was pared by 7 bases and J by 0 bases, with 16 bases between. The CDR3, as DNA: TGTGCCAGTACCCCGTCACCCCATAGCTCCTACGAGCAGTACTTC. Its translation is CASTPSPHSSYEQYF.

V usage is TRBV5-6 and J usage is TRBJ2-7; D might be TRBD1 (6 bases). Trimming pared 5 bases from V and 6 bases from J, leaving 15 bases between. In germline, CDR1 is SGHDT, CDR2 YYEEEE. The length of the CDR3 is 13 residues. CDR3 bases: TGTGCCAGCAGTGGACAGTCCAACGCCGAGCAGTACTTC. This gives the protein CASSGQSNAEQYF.

The V call is TRBV27, the J call TRBJ2-1; 9 nucleotides line up with TRBD2. CDR3 length: 15 amino acids. Germline V gene data show CDR1 as MNHEY and CDR2 as SMNVEV (reference sequence). The J segment lost 7 bases and the V segment lost 3 bases, leaving 7 bases of the junction unmatched. The CDR3 loop is CASSFWREGRNEQFF. Here the CDR3 DNA reads TGTGCCAGCAGTTTCTGGCGGGAGGGCCGGAATGAGCAGTTCTTC.

This chain links TRBV4-1 with TRBJ2-2; D might be TRBD2 (5 bases). The CDR3 has 15 amino acids. Germline CDR1 is MGHRA and CDR2 is YSYEKL. V dropped 1 base and J dropped 4 bases, with 10 bases sitting between them. DNA for the CDR3: TGCGCCAGCAGCCAAGTGCCTAGCAGCACCGGGGAGCTGTTTTTT. Protein sequence: CASSQVPSSTGELFF.

This chain connects TRBV13 to TRBJ1-2; 7 nucleotides align to TRBD1. The germline gives CDR1 PRHDT, CDR2 FYEKMQ (reference sequence). Trimming took 6 bases from V and 8 from J; bases not matched to a gene: 9. The CDR3 runs to 13 residues. The CDR3 DNA follows: TGTGCCAGCAGACAGGGGACTCTGGTCGGCTACACCTTC. Its translation is CASRQGTLVGYTF.

The gene calls are TRBV11-2 and TRBJ2-3; no clear D. The germline gives CDR1 SGHAT, CDR2 FQNNGV. CDR3 size: 13 residues. V was pared by 4 bases and J by 2 bases, with 7 bases between. Written as DNA, the CDR3 is TGTGCCAGCAGCTCCGGAGCCACAGATACGCAGTATTTT. Protein sequence: CASSSGATDTQYF.

V usage is TRBV7-2 and J usage is TRBJ2-5, with D possibly being TRBD1 (6 bases). Germline assignment: CDR1 SGHTA and CDR2 FQGNSA. The CDR3 is 13 amino acids. V lost 5 bases, J lost 3 bases, and 10 bases lay in between. In DNA, the CDR3 is TGTGCCAGCAGCCAGGGGACGGAAGAGACCCAGTACTTC. Its protein is CASSQGTEETQYF.

The genes are TRBV28 and TRBJ2-1, with 15 bases fitting TRBD2. Germline CDR1 and CDR2: MDHEN and SYDVKM. The CDR3 consists of 15 residues. The V and J ends lost 6 bases and 7 bases, in that order; junction bases with no gene match: 4. The CDR3 protein is CASSRGTSGRNEQFF. Written as DNA, the CDR3 is TGTGCCAGCAGCCGGGGGACTAGCGGGAGGAATGAGCAGTTCTTC.

The rearrangement uses TRBV11-2 and TRBJ2-2; 13 bases are shared with TRBD2. The trim removed 5 bases at V and 6 bases at J, leaving 6 bases unmatched. Germline CDR1 and CDR2: SGHAT and FQNNGV. The CDR3 covers 16 residues. This CDR3 is CASSAGLAGASGELFF. As DNA, the CDR3 is TGTGCCAGCAGCGCAGGACTAGCGGGAGCTTCCGGGGAGCTGTTTTTT.

J is TRBJ1-1 and V is TRBV4-1, with D unresolved. Germline V lookup: CDR1 MGHRA, CDR2 YSYEKL. CDR3 size: 19 residues. Trimming removed 1 base from V and 0 bases from J, with 21 bases in between. The CDR3 is CASSQAPPPQLSMNTEAFF. The CDR3 DNA follows: TGCGCCAGCAGCCAAGCCCCTCCCCCACAGCTAAGTATGAACACTGAAGCTTTCTTT.

The gene calls are TRBV2 and TRBJ2-5; the D is unclear. The CDR3 has 13 amino acids. Trimming shortened V by 4 bases and J by 2 bases, and 8 bases separated the two germline ends. Germline V gene data show CDR1 as SNHLY and CDR2 as FYNNEI. The CDR3 sequence: CASSVEIQETQYF. CDR3 DNA sequence: TGTGCCAGCAGTGTTGAGATTCAAGAGACCCAGTACTTC.

This clone was seen just once. The chain employs TRBV28 and TRBJ1-2; tentatively, D is TRBD1 (6 bases). The V end was cut by 6 bases, the J end by 2 bases, with 16 bases between. Germline values: CDR1 MDHEN, CDR2 SYDVKM. This CDR3 contains 15 residues. The CDR3 loop is CASRNDRLPNYGYTF. CDR3 DNA: TGTGCCAGCAGGAACGACAGGCTACCAAACTATGGCTACACCTTC.

The J gene is TRBJ2-1, the V gene TRBV19, with 8 bases fitting TRBD2. CDR3 length: 15 amino acids. J was trimmed by 5 bases and V by 4 bases; bases with no gene match: 7. CDR1 and CDR2 (germline): LNHDA, SQIVND (reference sequence). The CDR3 reads CASSTQAGVDNEQFF. CDR3 coding DNA: TGTGCCAGTAGTACCCAAGCGGGAGTAGACAATGAGCAGTTCTTC.

The chain couples TRBV6-1 to TRBJ1-2; 8 positions match TRBD1. Losses at the gene ends were 0 bases for V and 3 bases for J; bases not matched to a gene: 3. Germline-derived CDR1 and CDR2 are MNHNS and SASEGT. The CDR3 runs 15 residues. CDR3 bases: TGTGCCAGCAGTGAAGCAGGGACAGGATACTATGGCTACACCTTC. It is translated as CASSEAGTGYYGYTF.

The V gene is TRBV10-1, the J gene TRBJ2-3; perhaps TRBD2 as D (5 bases). In germline, CDR1 is WNHNN, CDR2 SYGVQD (reference sequence). There are 13 residues in the CDR3. V dropped 3 bases and J dropped 3 bases, with 7 bases sitting between them. CDR3 protein: CASSDPGTDTQYF. The CDR3 DNA reads as TGCGCCAGCAGTGACCCGGGGACAGATACGCAGTATTTT.

Here the CDR3 DNA reads TGTGCCAGCAGCTTAGGGACTAGCGTGTCAGATACGCAGTATTTT. It is translated as CASSLGTSVSDTQYF. This rearrangement joins TRBV7-9 to TRBJ2-3, with TRBD2 matching 9 bases. The CDR3 sequence is 15 residues long. CDR1 is SEHNR, CDR2 FQNEAQ, per germline (reference sequence). With V trimmed by 1 base and J by 4 bases, 3 bases remained unmatched.

The V call is TRBV6-5, the J call TRBJ2-3, with 8 positions matching TRBD2. J lost 4 bases, V lost 6 bases, and 9 bases had no gene match. Germline V CDR1 and CDR2: MNHEY, SVGAGI. The CDR3 totals 15 residues. The CDR3 sequence is CASRPGRGASDTQYF. CDR3 coding DNA: TGTGCCAGCAGGCCCGGGCGGGGGGCCTCAGATACGCAGTATTTT.